This T cell receptor beta chain was documented in a study of spatial heterogeneity in lung cancer. Study in general: Among detected sequences, beta-chain ones consistently exceeded alpha-chain ones in number. Unique TCR and UMI combinations averaged more than ten appearances each in raw reads. Broader study findings: The study found ubiquitous expanded tumor TCRs in blood more at resection than follow-up.

Each CDR3 protein gets one entry after TCRdb re-called the 5' RACE reads with MiXCR. The table records tens of thousands of distinct CDR3 sequences, 5.8% of them present only once. V dropped 7 bases and J dropped 8 bases, with 11 bases sitting between them. This CDR3 is built from 12 residues. Germline loops: CDR1 SNHLY, CDR2 FYNNEI. The time point was: sample taken at primary tumor resection. The sequenced material consisted of unsorted whole RNA from tumor, nontumor lung or frozen PBMC. This clonotype was seen ten or more times. The antigen is not known. V is TRBV2 and J is TRBJ2-2; either TRBD1 or TRBD2 may fit D (5 bases each). The receptor was derived from a male donor with early-stage non-small cell lung cancer. Specimen: PBMCs, collected at surgery. The CDR3 DNA reads TGTGCCAGCAAAGTGGGACCGGGGGAGCTGTTTTTT. This sequence encodes CASKVGPGELFF.